The sequence of this T cell receptor (beta chain) was determined in a study of blood T cell repertoires in COVID-19. Turning to the study itself: Sites across the United States, Italy and Spain contributed samples from acute and convalescent COVID-19.

A few counts support this clone. Profiled with immunoSEQ multiplex PCR; TCRdb holds only in-frame clones, not every one. The table has tens of thousands of clones, approximately 79% seen once. V gave up 5 bases and J gave up 3 bases; unmatched junction bases: 7. This CDR3 contains 14 residues. In germline, CDR1 is SGHTA, CDR2 FQGNSA. The TCR originated in a man in his 70s with acute or convalescent COVID-19. The chain employs TRBV7-2 and TRBJ2-7; 7 bases are shared with TRBD1. Sequenced sample: peripheral blood. This CDR3 is CASSKETGLYEQYV. In DNA, the CDR3 is TGTGCCAGCAGCAAAGAGACAGGGCTCTACGAGCAGTACGTC.